The sequence of this T cell receptor beta chain was determined in a study of blood T cell repertoires in COVID-19. Per the study methods: Using reference gene primer amplification, nucleated cell counts were estimated. The data were produced by immunoSEQ multiplex PCR, yet TCRdb's version contains in-frame clones alone and is incomplete. That table gives V, J and clone size, and the DNA gave D and trimming. The sample includes some 78,000 clones, around 89% seen only once; the top ten take roughly 12%. This CDR3 comprises 15 residues. V was pared by 2 bases and J by 4 bases, with 9 bases of the junction left unmatched. In germline, CDR1 is SGHDT, CDR2 YYEEEE.

The clonotype originates from a man in his 70s with active or convalescent COVID-19. The specimen was peripheral blood. The chain couples TRBV5-6 to TRBJ2-7; 7 bases align to TRBD1. CDR3 in amino acids: CASSFRDRMPYEQYF. For the CDR3, the DNA is TGTGCCAGCAGCTTCAGGGACAGAATGCCTTACGAGCAGTACTTC. Full variable domain (missing parts from reference TRBV5-6 and TRBJ2-7): DAGVTQSPTHLIKTRGQQVTLRCSPKSGHDTVSWYQQALGQGPQFIFQYYEEEERQRGNFPDRFSGHQFPNYSSELNVNALLLGDSALYLCASSFRDRMPYEQYFGPGTRLTVT.